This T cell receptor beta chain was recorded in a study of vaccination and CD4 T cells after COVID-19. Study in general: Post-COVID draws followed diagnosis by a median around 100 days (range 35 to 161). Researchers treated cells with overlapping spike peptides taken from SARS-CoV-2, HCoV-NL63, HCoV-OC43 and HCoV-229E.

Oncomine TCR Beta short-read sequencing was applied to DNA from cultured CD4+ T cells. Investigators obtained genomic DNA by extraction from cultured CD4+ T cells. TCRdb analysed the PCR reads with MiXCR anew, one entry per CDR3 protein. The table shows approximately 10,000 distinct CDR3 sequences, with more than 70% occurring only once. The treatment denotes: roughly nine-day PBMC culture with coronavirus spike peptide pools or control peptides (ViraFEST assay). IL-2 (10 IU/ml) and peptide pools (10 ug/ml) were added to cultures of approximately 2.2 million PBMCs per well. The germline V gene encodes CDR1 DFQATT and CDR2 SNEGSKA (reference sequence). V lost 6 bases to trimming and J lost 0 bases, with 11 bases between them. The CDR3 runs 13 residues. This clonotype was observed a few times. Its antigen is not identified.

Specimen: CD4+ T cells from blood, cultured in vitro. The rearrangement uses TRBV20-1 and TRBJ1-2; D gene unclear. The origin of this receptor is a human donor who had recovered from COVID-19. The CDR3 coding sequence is TGCAGTGCCCCCCTCCGGACTAACTATGGCTACACCTTC. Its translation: CSAPLRTNYGYTF.